The 13 T cell receptor beta chains in this list originate from one sample, sequenced in a study of shared clonotypes between healthy human individuals. The method was immunoSEQ multiplex PCR; TCRdb's version includes in-frame clones alone and lacks a portion of them. The sample includes some 2,000,000 clones, over 85% of them seen just once. Selected positively for CCR7 and CD45RO-negative, naive CD8 cells excluded terminally differentiated effector memory CD45RA+ cells. Sequenced input: naive CD8+ T cells sorted from blood. The receptors here all came from a man aged 18 to 35 in good health.

This chain uses TRBV6-5 with TRBJ1-1, with TRBD1 as a possible D gene (5 bases). V gave up 2 bases and J gave up 5 bases, with 12 bases separating them. Germline assignment: CDR1 MNHEY and CDR2 SVGAGI. The CDR3 totals 14 residues. CDR3 sequence (DNA): TGTGCCAGCAGTTACGAGGCAGGGCAAACTGAAGCTTTCTTT. It specifies CASSYEAGQTEAFF.

V gene TRBV9 combines with J gene TRBJ2-1; 7 nucleotides align to TRBD2. J gave up 5 bases and V 0 bases, and 8 bases lay outside the gene matches. Germline loops: CDR1 SGDLS, CDR2 YYNGEE. The CDR3 has 16 residues. This CDR3 reads CASSVATRETHNEQFF. The DNA for the CDR3 is TGTGCCAGCAGCGTAGCTACGCGGGAGACCCACAATGAGCAGTTCTTC.

This clone was seen a handful of times. V is TRBV28 and J is TRBJ1-2; no reliable D call. The CDR3 is 13 amino acids. Trimming stripped 7 bases from V and 7 bases from J, with 16 bases between. In germline, CDR1 is MDHEN, CDR2 SYDVKM. In DNA, the CDR3 is TGTGCCAGCACCTTACCAGGATGGATTGGCTACACCTTC. This sequence encodes CASTLPGWIGYTF.

The chain has TRBV6-1 and TRBJ1-1, with TRBD1 matching 9 bases. The CDR3 has 12 amino acids. The junction had 3 bases not matched to a gene; V was cut back by 7 bases and J by 6 bases. Germline CDR1 reads MNHNS; CDR2 reads SASEGT. The CDR3 reads CASTDRGAEAFF. CDR3 DNA sequence: TGTGCCAGCACCGACAGGGGGGCTGAAGCTTTCTTT.

This chain links TRBV4-1 with TRBJ2-4, with 7 nucleotides matching TRBD1. The CDR3 runs 15 residues. V was clipped by 2 bases and J by 10 bases; unmatched bases: 11. Germline V gene sequence: CDR1 MGHRA, CDR2 YSYEKL. CDR3 amino acids: CASSQSRLTRGIQYF. Here the CDR3 DNA reads TGCGCCAGCAGCCAATCACGATTAACCAGGGGGATTCAGTACTTC.

The rearrangement joins TRBV6-1 to TRBJ2-1, with D tentatively TRBD1 (6 bases). With 3 bases removed from V and 4 bases from J, the gap between germline ends came to 10 bases. Per germline, CDR1 MNHNS and CDR2 SASEGT. This CDR3 spans 14 amino acids. CDR3 nucleotide sequence: TGTGCCAGCAGTGACGGGGACACTTACAATGAGCAGTTCTTC. Translation gives CASSDGDTYNEQFF.

The J gene is TRBJ2-3, the V gene TRBV6-6; D unclear. Germline V gene data show CDR1 as MNHNY and CDR2 as SVGAGI (reference sequence). This CDR3 is built from 14 residues. V lost 5 bases and J lost 0, with 9 bases in between. CDR3 amino acids: CASSPLSSTDTQYF. The DNA for the CDR3 is TGTGCCAGCAGTCCGCTCTCAAGCACAGATACGCAGTATTTT.

J is TRBJ2-7 and V is TRBV10-3; 13 positions agree with TRBD2. This CDR3 region has 15 residues. The trim removed 6 bases at V and 7 bases at J, leaving 9 bases unmatched. Germline loops: CDR1 ENHRY, CDR2 SYGVKD. CDR3 DNA: TGTGCCATCAGGGGGACTAGCGGGACACAATGGGAGCAGTACTTC. The encoded protein is CAIRGTSGTQWEQYF.

The J gene is TRBJ1-2, the V gene TRBV27, with TRBD1 matching over 8 bases. Losses at the gene ends were 5 bases for V and 4 bases for J; bases not matched to a gene: 3. The germline CDR1 and CDR2 sequences are MNHEY and SMNVEV (reference sequence). The CDR3 is 13 residues long. CDR3 amino acids: CASSDRGVYGYTF. The CDR3 DNA sequence: TGTGCCAGCAGTGACAGGGGAGTCTATGGCTACACCTTC.

The table lists this clone with a few counts. The chain recombines TRBV4-2 with TRBJ1-1, with D perhaps TRBD1 (5 bases). CDR3 size: 15 residues. The V gene's germline CDR1 is LGHNA and CDR2 YNFKEQ. V lost 1 base, J lost 0 bases, and 9 bases lay in between. The CDR3 DNA is TGTGCCAGCAGCCAAGGACAGCTAATGAACACTGAAGCTTTCTTT. Translating gives CASSQGQLMNTEAFF.

This clone was seen only a few times. The same CDR3 is also encoded by other DNA sequences in this sample. This chain joins TRBV27 and TRBJ2-7, with 8 bases fitting TRBD2. The CDR3 runs to 14 residues. V trimming: 3 bases; J trimming: 4 bases; junction bases outside the gene matches: 5. Germline assignment: CDR1 MNHEY and CDR2 SMNVEV (reference sequence). CDR3 bases: TGTGCCAGCAGTTTCAGCGGGAGCAGTTACGAGCAGTACTTC. Its translation: CASSFSGSSYEQYF.

This chain connects TRBV4-3 to TRBJ2-1; D perhaps matches TRBD2 (5 bases). This CDR3 is built from 17 residues. V gave up 0 bases and J gave up 8 bases, with 20 bases separating them. The germline gives CDR1 LGHNA, CDR2 YSLEER. The DNA of the CDR3 is TGCGCCAGCAGCCAAGATCACAGTCATTGGGAGCCCCATGAGCAGTTCTTC. Translation: CASSQDHSHWEPHEQFF.

The chain joins TRBV2 to TRBJ2-2; the D gene is possibly TRBD1 (6 bases). Germline-derived CDR1 and CDR2 are SNHLY and FYNNEI. The CDR3 is 14 residues long. Trimming pared 4 bases from V and 1 base from J, leaving 7 bases between. CDR3 sequence (DNA): TGTGCCAGCAGTGTGACAGGGAACACCGGGGAGCTGTTTTTT. It specifies CASSVTGNTGELFF.